These 7 T cell receptor beta chains share one sample of origin, sequenced in a study of neurological immune-mediated disorders. Each CDR3 protein is one row after TCRdb ran MiXCR on the 5' RACE reads. The sample contains over 60,000 distinct CDR3 sequences, less than 5.5% of which appear only once. Sequencing input: PBMCs. The receptor set was obtained from a woman in her 30s with multiple sclerosis.

The sample holds many counts of this clonotype. The chain combines TRBV20-1 with TRBJ2-1, with TRBD1 as a possible D gene (6 bases). Germline CDR1 is DFQATT and CDR2 is SNEGSKA (reference sequence). Trimming left V 5 bases short and J 3 bases short, with 17 bases between. The CDR3 has 15 amino acids. CDR3 nucleotides: TGCAGTGCTTATACAGGGTATAGAGGCTACAATGAGCAGTTCTTC. This sequence encodes CSAYTGYRGYNEQFF.

This clonotype was counted at least ten times. The V and J genes are TRBV20-1 and TRBJ1-5; maybe TRBD1 (5 bases). The CDR3 sequence is 13 residues long. Between the trimmed V and J ends, which lost 2 bases and 6 bases, there was a span of 11 bases. Germline V lookup: CDR1 DFQATT, CDR2 SNEGSKA (reference sequence). The CDR3 region is CSARRQGGQPQHF. CDR3 nucleotide sequence: TGCAGTGCTAGAAGGCAGGGCGGTCAGCCCCAGCATTTT.

This clonotype was counted ten times or more. In DNA, the CDR3 is TGCAGTGCTAGAGATCTCTTTGTTGCACTAGCGGGAGAGTTGTTAGATAATGAGCAGTTCTTC. Encoded protein: CSARDLFVALAGELLDNEQFF. This chain uses TRBV20-1 with TRBJ2-1; TRBD2 matches 11 bases. Trimming cost V 0 bases and J 7 bases; bases outside gene matches: 23. CDR1 is DFQATT and CDR2 is SNEGSKA in the germline V gene (reference sequence). The CDR3 extends over 21 amino acids.

This clonotype showed up just a few times. J is TRBJ2-1 and V is TRBV20-1; 8 bases line up with TRBD2. The CDR3 covers 15 residues. The germline CDR1 and CDR2 sequences are DFQATT and SNEGSKA (reference sequence). The J segment lost 4 bases and the V segment lost 0 bases, leaving 5 bases of the junction unmatched. The CDR3 reads CSARDAGGLYNEQFF. As DNA, the CDR3 is TGCAGTGCTAGAGATGCGGGAGGCCTATACAATGAGCAGTTCTTC.

This clonotype has a count of ten or more. CDR3 in amino acids: CASSEASTDTQYF. Here the CDR3 DNA reads TGTGCCAGCAGTGAAGCTAGCACAGATACGCAGTATTTT. The chain combines TRBV6-4 with TRBJ2-3; no clear D gene. Trimming removed 3 bases from V and 0 bases from J, with 4 bases in between. Looked up from germline, CDR1 is MRHNA and CDR2 is SNTAGT. The CDR3 is 13 amino acids.

This clonotype has at least ten counts. The V gene is TRBV6-5, the J gene TRBJ2-3; 10 nucleotides line up with TRBD2. The trim removed 5 bases at V and 2 bases at J, leaving 7 bases unmatched. This CDR3 contains 16 residues. Germline values: CDR1 MNHEY, CDR2 SVGAGI. For the CDR3, the DNA is TGTGCCAGCAGTACCAGACTAGCGGGCTCCACAGATACGCAGTATTTT. As protein: CASSTRLAGSTDTQYF.

This clonotype was detected ten times or more. This chain uses TRBV24-1 with TRBJ2-1; 7 bases are shared with TRBD1. The CDR3 has 13 amino acids. The germline V gene has CDR1 KGHDR and CDR2 SFDVKD. V lost 4 bases to trimming and J lost 6 bases; unmatched junction nucleotides: 2. CDR3 protein: CATSDDRVNEQFF. In nucleotides, the CDR3 is TGTGCCACCAGTGACGACAGGGTCAATGAGCAGTTCTTC.